This T cell receptor (beta chain) is from a study of control samples from healthy donors and cancer patients. Using immunoSEQ multiplex PCR, the repertoire was profiled, and TCRdb retains in-frame clones only, with some absent. The profile covers approximately 180,000 clones, with roughly 92% appearing a single time and around 1.3% taken by the ten largest. CDR1 is LNHDA and CDR2 is SQIVND in the germline V gene (reference sequence). The junction had 6 bases not matched to a gene; V was cut back by 2 bases and J by 7 bases. The CDR3 extends over 14 amino acids. The rearrangement links TRBV19 to TRBJ1-1; 8 positions match TRBD1. This TCR derives from a woman aged 18-30 years in good health. The source material was blood. CDR3 sequence: CASSITGTGFEAFF. The CDR3, as DNA: TGTGCCAGTAGTATAACCGGGACAGGATTTGAAGCTTTCTTT. Filled out from reference TRBV19 and TRBJ1-1, the complete variable domain reads DGGITQSPKYLFRKEGQNVTLSCEQNLNHDAMYWYRQDPGQGLRLIYYSQIVNDFQKGDIAEGYSVSREKKESFPLTVTSAQKNPTAFYLCASSITGTGFEAFFGQGTRLTVV.